What follows are 11 T cell receptor beta chains derived from one specimen sequenced in a study of Ad26.COV2.S vaccination and SARS-CoV-2 variants (dated by TCRdb to the early 2020s). The library was prepared using the immunoSEQ multiplex PCR assay. Here the immuneACCESS table is served through TCRdb, limited to in-frame sequences with V and J called. Missing clones are a known gap in these copies; in checked studies unresolved V genes cover under half, and the rest lacks a known reason. This sample gives about 220,000 clones in total; approximately 88% of them show up just once. The ten top clones hold around 10% of the sample. The sample's treatment or condition label, decoded: some 20 received Ad26.COV2.S at low or high dose, single or two shots; 5 received placebo; per-sample allocation not given. Repertoires of vaccine and placebo recipients were sequenced from samples collected on day 63 after the first injection.

Sequenced material: peripheral blood, taken in a trial of Ad26.COV2.S vaccine versus placebo. These TCRs come from a person between 18 and 65 years old who received the Ad26.COV2.S COVID-19 vaccine or a placebo.

The chain links TRBV6-5 to TRBJ2-7; D is tentatively TRBD1 or TRBD2 (5 bases each). In germline, CDR1 is MNHEY, CDR2 SVGAGI. CDR3 length: 15 residues. V was trimmed by 6 bases and J by 1 base, leaving 16 bases between them. CDR3 nucleotide sequence: TGTGCCAGCAGCGCCGGGACCGCTCAATCCTACGAGCAGTACTTC. It codes for CASSAGTAQSYEQYF.

V and J are TRBV4-1 and TRBJ2-1; 12 nucleotides align to TRBD2. In germline, CDR1 is MGHRA, CDR2 YSYEKL. The CDR3 has 19 amino acids. J lost 5 bases, V lost 1 base, and 12 bases had no gene match. CDR3 nucleotide sequence: TGCGCCAGCAGCCAAGTATTGGTTCGAGGACTAGCGGGACACAATGAGCAGTTCTTC. Its translation is CASSQVLVRGLAGHNEQFF.

This chain connects TRBV19 to TRBJ2-7; D gene uncertain. Germline-derived CDR1 and CDR2 are LNHDA and SQIVND (reference sequence). The CDR3 totals 13 residues. V lost 5 bases and J 1 base, leaving 9 bases between the germline ends. The CDR3 DNA is TGTGCCAGTAGTTTTCTTGGGTCCTACGAGCAGTACTTC. Translating gives CASSFLGSYEQYF.

The V gene is TRBV19, the J gene TRBJ2-1; TRBD1 might be the D (5 bases). The germline gives CDR1 LNHDA, CDR2 SQIVND (reference sequence). The CDR3 covers 13 residues. Trimming left V 5 bases short and J 4 bases short, with 9 bases between. In DNA form, the CDR3 reads TGTGCCAGTAGTCAGGGTCGATACAATGAGCAGTTCTTC. It is translated as CASSQGRYNEQFF.

The chain combines TRBV6-2 or TRBV6-3 with TRBJ2-2; 7 bases agree with TRBD2. With V trimmed by 7 bases and J by 5 bases, 16 bases remained unmatched. CDR3 length equals 17 residues. Germline CDR1 MNHEY, CDR2 SVGEGT. The CDR3 nucleotides read TGTGCCAGCATCCCTATTGGGGCTGCTAGCGGTACCGGGGAGCTGTTTTTT. It is translated as CASIPIGAASGTGELFF.

The gene calls are TRBV24-1 and TRBJ2-7, with 8 bases identical to TRBD1. V lost 4 bases, J lost 5 bases, and 6 bases stayed unmatched. The CDR3 length is 14 residues. CDR1 is KGHDR, CDR2 SFDVKD, per germline. CDR3 residues: CATSDPGTGHEQYF. CDR3 DNA sequence: TGTGCCACCAGTGACCCCGGGACAGGCCACGAGCAGTACTTC.

The J gene is TRBJ2-5, the V gene TRBV7-9; 10 nucleotides line up with TRBD2. CDR1 and CDR2 from the germline V gene are SEHNR and FQNEAQ (reference sequence). CDR3 length: 16 residues. The J segment lost 3 bases and the V segment lost 4 bases, leaving 8 bases of the junction unmatched. The CDR3 region is CASSSPPGLAEETQYF. DNA of the CDR3: TGTGCCAGCAGCTCCCCGCCCGGACTAGCGGAAGAGACCCAGTACTTC. Looking up the rest from reference TRBV7-9 and TRBJ2-5 gives the full variable domain: DTGVSQNPRHKITKRGQNVTFRCDPISEHNRLYWYRQTLGQGPEFLTYFQNEAQLEKSRLLSDRFSAERPKGSFSTLEIQRTEQGDSAMYLCASSSPPGLAEETQYFGPGTRLLVL.

The CDR3 DNA sequence: TGTGCCAGCAAGACAGGGGGAAATCAGCCCCAGCATTTT. Residues: CASKTGGNQPQHF. The chain combines TRBV6-5 with TRBJ1-5; 9 nucleotides align to TRBD1. Germline CDR1 reads MNHEY; CDR2 reads SVGAGI. The CDR3 totals 13 residues. The ends lost 7 bases at V and 4 bases at J; junction bases unmatched: 2.

This chain uses TRBV24-1 with TRBJ1-1, with D perhaps matching TRBD1 (5 bases). CDR3 length: 14 amino acids. The germline V and J ends were trimmed by 4 bases and 5 bases, with 13 bases remaining between them. Germline V gene lookup returns CDR1 KGHDR and CDR2 SFDVKD. CDR3 sequence reads: CATSEGGVGTEAFF. The CDR3 DNA follows: TGTGCCACCAGTGAGGGGGGAGTGGGTACTGAAGCTTTCTTT.

CDR3 residues: CASSSGLDYEQYF. The CDR3 DNA is TGTGCCAGCAGTTCAGGACTGGATTACGAGCAGTACTTC. This chain joins TRBV5-4 and TRBJ2-7; a weak D match, TRBD2 (5 bases). Germline loops: CDR1 SGHNT, CDR2 YYREEE (reference sequence). This CDR3 is built from 13 residues. Trimming left V 5 bases short and J 4 bases short, with 13 bases between.

This chain joins TRBV28 and TRBJ1-4, with 7 bases lining up with TRBD1. The CDR3 runs 15 residues. V lost 7 bases, J lost 5 bases, and 10 bases stayed unmatched. The germline V gene encodes CDR1 MDHEN and CDR2 SYDVKM. The CDR3 nucleotides are TGTGCCAGCACCCCGACAGGGCAATCGAATGAAAAACTGTTTTTT. Translating gives CASTPTGQSNEKLFF. Full variable domain (rest looked up from reference TRBV28 and TRBJ1-4): DVKVTQSSRYLVKRTGEKVFLECVQDMDHENMFWYRQDPGLGLRLIYFSYDVKMKEKGDIPEGYSVSREKKERFSLILESASTNQTSMYLCASTPTGQSNEKLFFGSGTQLSVL.